What follows are 15 T cell receptor beta chains derived from one specimen sequenced in a study of cytomegalovirus exposure and HLA in healthy donors. Primers for the PCR totalled 60 Vbeta and 13 Jbeta. TCRdb's copy holds only in-frame clones and misses some; the assay was immunoSEQ multiplex PCR. Here the sample table reports more than 200,000 clones. Material: PBMCs. Every receptor here comes from a woman in her twenties or thirties in good health and CMV-seropositive.

In DNA form, the CDR3 reads TGTGCCAGCAGCTTCGGCCTAGCGGGAGGGCCTTTATACGAGCAGTACTTC. Translating gives CASSFGLAGGPLYEQYF. This chain links TRBV7-2 with TRBJ2-7; 12 bases map to TRBD2. There are 17 residues in the CDR3. V lost 3 bases to trimming and J lost 4 bases; unmatched junction nucleotides: 10. In germline, CDR1 is SGHTA, CDR2 FQGNSA.

The chain is built from TRBV6-1 and TRBJ1-6, with D hard to call. Trimming pared 5 bases from V and 7 bases from J, leaving 12 bases between. CDR3 length: 14 residues. Germline V gives CDR1 MNHNS, CDR2 SASEGT. The CDR3 sequence: CASSKQNLNSPLHF. CDR3 sequence (DNA): TGTGCCAGCAGTAAACAGAACCTAAATTCACCCCTCCACTTT.

The CDR3 region is CASSKAQRVEQYF. Here the CDR3 DNA reads TGTGCCAGCAGCAAAGCGCAGAGGGTGGAGCAGTACTTC. The V gene is TRBV21-1, the J gene TRBJ2-7; TRBD2, as called in the table, went unchecked against the DNA. TRBV21-1 counts as a pseudogene. There are 13 residues in the CDR3.

This rearrangement joins TRBV19 to TRBJ1-2; TRBD1 is a possible D gene (6 bases). V was pared by 1 base and J by 5 bases, with 14 bases between. The CDR3 runs 15 residues. Per germline, CDR1 LNHDA and CDR2 SQIVND (reference sequence). For the CDR3, the DNA is TGTGCCAGTAGTATAGGTGGGGGGGCGAGGTATGGCTACACCTTC. Its translation is CASSIGGGARYGYTF.

The chain joins TRBV2 to TRBJ1-1; 7 bases are shared with TRBD1. J lost 4 bases, V lost 8 bases, and 16 bases had no gene match. Germline V gene data show CDR1 as SNHLY and CDR2 as FYNNEI. The CDR3 length is 16 residues. The chain's CDR3 is CASRPTGVGRGTEAFF. CDR3 in DNA: TGTGCCAGCCGACCCACAGGGGTCGGGAGGGGCACTGAAGCTTTCTTT.

This chain uses TRBV29-1 with TRBJ2-3; 8 bases line up with TRBD2. The CDR3 consists of 15 residues. From germline, CDR1 is SQVTM and CDR2 ANQGSEA. Trimming cost V 2 bases and J 4 bases; bases outside gene matches: 8. As DNA, the CDR3 is TGCAGCGTTGAATCACCGGGACTAGTCCCAGATACGCAGTATTTT. The encoded protein is CSVESPGLVPDTQYF.

Turning to this clone: This specimen includes other DNA sequences encoding the same CDR3. CDR3 loop: CAISEGQNTEAFF. The CDR3 coding sequence is TGTGCCATCAGTGAGGGACAGAATACTGAAGCTTTCTTT. The chain combines TRBV10-3 with TRBJ1-1, with D perhaps matching TRBD1 (6 bases). Germline CDR1 ENHRY, CDR2 SYGVKD. V was pared by 2 bases and J by 5 bases, with 9 bases between. There are 13 residues in the CDR3.

The V and J genes are TRBV9 and TRBJ1-2, with 12 bases identical to TRBD1. V was clipped by 6 bases and J by 12 bases; unmatched bases: 15. The CDR3 runs 15 residues. Germline V gene data show CDR1 as SGDLS and CDR2 as YYNGEE. The CDR3 spells CASNYRTGTGGAHTF. In DNA form, the CDR3 reads TGTGCCAGCAACTACCGCACCGGGACAGGGGGCGCACACACCTTC.

The chain couples TRBV5-1 to TRBJ2-7; 9 bases match TRBD1. The CDR3 consists of 15 residues. CDR1 SGHRS and CDR2 YFSETQ come from the germline V gene. V lost 5 bases to trimming and J lost 0 bases; unmatched junction nucleotides: 6. In DNA form, the CDR3 reads TGCGCCAGCAGAAGTAGACAGGGGGTCTCCTACGAGCAGTACTTC. Its translation: CASRSRQGVSYEQYF.

The rearrangement links TRBV12-2 to TRBJ1-5; no check of the table's D call, TRBD1, against the DNA was made. TRBV12-2 is flagged as a pseudogene. The CDR3 extends over 17 amino acids. CDR3 residues: CASRLGYRTGVNQPQHF. For the CDR3, the DNA is TGTGCAAGTCGCTTAGGGTACAGGACAGGGGTAAATCAGCCCCAGCATTTT.

V gene TRBV7-6 combines with J gene TRBJ1-1, with TRBD1 identical over 8 bases. The CDR3 length is 15 residues. The germline gives CDR1 SGHVS, CDR2 FNYEAQ. The J segment lost 3 bases and the V segment lost 1 base, leaving 4 bases of the junction unmatched. CDR3 bases: TGTGCCAGCAGCTTAGAAGGACAGGGTGACACTGAAGCTTTCTTT. This encodes CASSLEGQGDTEAFF.

The chain couples TRBV6-6 to TRBJ1-2, with 10 bases identical to TRBD1. The length of the CDR3 is 15 residues. Germline CDR1 MNHNY, CDR2 SVGAGI (reference sequence). The trim removed 4 bases at V and 5 bases at J, leaving 7 bases unmatched. For the CDR3, the DNA is TGTGCCAGCAGTTCCCCGGACAGGGGGGTTTATGGCTACACCTTC. Its translation: CASSSPDRGVYGYTF.

The genes are TRBV30 and TRBJ1-5; possibly TRBD1 for D (6 bases). The CDR3 covers 13 residues. The germline gives CDR1 GTSNPN, CDR2 SVGIG (reference sequence). Trimming took off 0 bases at V and 6 bases at J, with 9 bases between the two ends. The CDR3 region is CAWSVQGGQPQHF. The CDR3 nucleotides read TGTGCCTGGAGTGTACAAGGGGGTCAGCCCCAGCATTTT. Full variable domain (outside the CDR3, taken from reference TRBV30 and TRBJ1-5): SQTIHQWPATLVQPVGSPLSLECTVEGTSNPNLYWYRQAAGRGLQLLFYSVGIGQISSEVPQNLSASRPQDRQFILSSKKLLLSDSGFYLCAWSVQGGQPQHFGDGTRLSIL.

V gene TRBV28 combines with J gene TRBJ1-2, with D perhaps matching TRBD1 (5 bases). V was pared by 5 bases and J by 1 base, with 17 bases between. Germline assignment: CDR1 MDHEN and CDR2 SYDVKM. This CDR3 is 16 amino acids long. The CDR3 DNA reads TGTGCCAGCAGTCCCCTCCTCCGACAGCGTAACTATGGCTACACCTTC. Protein: CASSPLLRQRNYGYTF.

J is TRBJ2-7 and V is TRBV9; TRBD2 agrees at 10 bases. There are 15 residues in the CDR3. Looked up from germline, CDR1 is SGDLS and CDR2 is YYNGEE. Losses at the gene ends were 4 bases for V and 4 bases for J; bases not matched to a gene: 8. The DNA of the CDR3 is TGTGCCAGCAGCCGAGGGGCTAGCGGGAGTTACGAGCAGTACTTC. This gives the protein CASSRGASGSYEQYF.